This note documents a single TCR beta chain sequence. Its antigen is unidentified. In the PCR, 60 Vbeta and 13 Jbeta primers were used. Some clones are missing from TCRdb's copy, which holds only in-frame ones; the method was immunoSEQ multiplex PCR. The sample table includes approximately 150,000 clones. This CDR3 spans 14 amino acids. Germline-derived CDR1 and CDR2 are SGHVS and FQNEAQ. Trimming at V came to 5 bases and at J to 4 bases, leaving 7 bases not matched to a gene. The record originates from a study of cytomegalovirus exposure and HLA in healthy donors. Regarding the study as a whole: In a later analysis, productive TCRs from donors in an Asian-associated ancestry cluster reportedly carried fewer N-insertions than the cohort mean. Some segments of the V type, notably TRBV6-2 and TRBV6-3, were excluded as indistinguishable. It is likely that the observed cluster of highly shared sequence variants was a sequencing artifact. Reports indicate that TCR beta sequences accurately predicted the HLA-A and HLA-B alleles of most subjects.

J is TRBJ1-2 and V is TRBV7-8, with 7 bases lining up with TRBD1. This TCR was sampled from a woman aged 18-30 years in good health and CMV-seronegative. The specimen was PBMCs. In DNA form, the CDR3 reads TGTGCCAGCAGCAACGGACAGGAGCTCTATGGCTACACCTTC. Translation: CASSNGQELYGYTF.